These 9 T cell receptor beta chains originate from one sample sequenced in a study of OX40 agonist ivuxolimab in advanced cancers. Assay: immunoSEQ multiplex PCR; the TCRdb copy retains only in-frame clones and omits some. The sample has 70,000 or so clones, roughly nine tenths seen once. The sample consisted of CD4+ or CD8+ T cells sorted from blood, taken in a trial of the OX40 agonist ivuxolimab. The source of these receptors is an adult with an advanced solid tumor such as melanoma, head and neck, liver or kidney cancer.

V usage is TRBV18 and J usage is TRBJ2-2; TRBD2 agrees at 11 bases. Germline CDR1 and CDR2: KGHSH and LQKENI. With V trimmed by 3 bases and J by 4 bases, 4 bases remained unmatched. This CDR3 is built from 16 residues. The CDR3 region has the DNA TGTGCCAGCTCACCCGTGACTAGCGGGACCACCGGGGAGCTGTTTTTT. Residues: CASSPVTSGTTGELFF. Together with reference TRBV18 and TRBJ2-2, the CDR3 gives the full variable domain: NAGVMQNPRHLVRRRGQEARLRCSPMKGHSHVYWYRQLPEEGLKFMVYLQKENIIDESGMPKERFSAEFPKEGPSILRIQQVVRGDSAAYFCASSPVTSGTTGELFFGEGSRLTVL.

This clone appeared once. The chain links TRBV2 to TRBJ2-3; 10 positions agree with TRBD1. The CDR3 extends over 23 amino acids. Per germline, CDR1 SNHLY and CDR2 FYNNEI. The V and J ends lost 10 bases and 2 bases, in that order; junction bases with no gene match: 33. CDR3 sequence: CATTPVTGGFGRGPTHHTDTQYF. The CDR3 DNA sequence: TGTGCCACTACGCCGGTGACAGGGGGCTTTGGGAGAGGGCCCACACACCACACAGATACGCAGTATTTT.

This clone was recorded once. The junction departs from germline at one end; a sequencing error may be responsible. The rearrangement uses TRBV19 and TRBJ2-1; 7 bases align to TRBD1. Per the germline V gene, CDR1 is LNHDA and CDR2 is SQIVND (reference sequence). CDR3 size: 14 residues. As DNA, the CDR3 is TGTGCCAGTAGTACACCCGGGACAGCGCCCCTTTGGATCTTC. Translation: CASSTPGTAPLWIF.

The CDR3 DNA sequence: TGTGCCAGCAAAAGGACAGGGGAGTTTGGCGAGCAGTACTTC. This encodes CASKRTGEFGEQYF. This chain connects TRBV6-5 to TRBJ2-7, with 9 positions matching TRBD1. The CDR3 consists of 14 residues. The germline CDR1 and CDR2 sequences are MNHEY and SVGAGI. V was pared by 7 bases and J by 6 bases, with 10 bases of the junction left unmatched.

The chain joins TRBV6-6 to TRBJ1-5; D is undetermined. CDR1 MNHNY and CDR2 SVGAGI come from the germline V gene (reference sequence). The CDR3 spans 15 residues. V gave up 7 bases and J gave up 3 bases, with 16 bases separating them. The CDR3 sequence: CASTPSIQFNQPQHF. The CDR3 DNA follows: TGTGCCAGCACTCCGTCGATACAGTTCAATCAGCCCCAGCATTTT.

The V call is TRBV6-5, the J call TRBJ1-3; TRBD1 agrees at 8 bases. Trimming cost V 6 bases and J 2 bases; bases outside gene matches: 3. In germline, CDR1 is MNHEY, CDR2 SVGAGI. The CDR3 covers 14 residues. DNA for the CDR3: TGTGCCAGCAGGGAGACAGGGGCTGGAAACACCATATATTTT. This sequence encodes CASRETGAGNTIYF.

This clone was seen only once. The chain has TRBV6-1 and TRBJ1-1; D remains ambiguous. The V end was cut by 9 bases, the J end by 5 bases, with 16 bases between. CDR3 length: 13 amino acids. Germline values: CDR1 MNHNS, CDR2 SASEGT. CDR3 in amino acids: CASRRPKWTEAFF. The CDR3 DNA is TGTGCCAGTCGTCGCCCAAAGTGGACTGAAGCTTTCTTT.

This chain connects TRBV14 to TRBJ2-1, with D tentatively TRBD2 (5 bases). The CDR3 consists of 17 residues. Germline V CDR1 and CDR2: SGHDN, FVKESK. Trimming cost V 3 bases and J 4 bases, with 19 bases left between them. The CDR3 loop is CASSHPSGWSGYNEQFF. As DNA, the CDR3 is TGTGCCAGCAGCCACCCGTCGGGATGGTCAGGTTACAATGAGCAGTTCTTC.

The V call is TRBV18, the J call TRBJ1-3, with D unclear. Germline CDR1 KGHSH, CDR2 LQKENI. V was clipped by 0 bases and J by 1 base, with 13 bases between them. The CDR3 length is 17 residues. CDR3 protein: CASSPPERVGSGNTIYF. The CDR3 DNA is TGTGCCAGCTCACCACCAGAGAGGGTCGGATCTGGAAACACCATATATTTT.